Sequencing of this T cell receptor beta chain was carried out in a study of T cells of healthy individuals. The CDR3 is made up of 16 amino acids. CDR1 DFQATT and CDR2 SNEGSKA come from the germline V gene (reference sequence). Germline trimming cut 0 bases from V and 1 base from J; bases unmatched to any gene: 6. One entry per CDR3 protein, called by TCRdb with MiXCR from the 5' RACE reads. The table records 50,000 to 55,000 distinct CDR3 sequences, roughly 14% of them present only once. This clonotype was seen many times. The sequence derives from a human donor in good health. The chain combines TRBV20-1 with TRBJ2-1, with 7 positions matching TRBD2. CDR3 residues: CSARDQRGLSYNEQFF. The CDR3 DNA reads TGCAGTGCTAGAGATCAGCGGGGACTATCCTACAATGAGCAGTTCTTC.